This T cell receptor (beta chain) appears in the sequencing data of a study of beta chain features in type 1 diabetes. With respect to this clone: Its antigen is undetermined.

The CDR3 has 18 residues. Germline V gene sequence: CDR1 MDHEN, CDR2 SYDVKM. V trimming: 3 bases; J trimming: 2 bases; junction bases outside the gene matches: 13. Broader study findings: It was among patients, rather than healthy donors, that naive, central memory and Treg TCRB repertoires appeared more similar.

The isolated RNA, all of it, was reverse transcribed, so expressed TCRB transcripts were what got sequenced. Deep immunoSEQ sequencing covered naive, central memory and regulatory T cell samples. Produced via immunoSEQ multiplex PCR; TCRdb's table is partial and in-frame only. The sample holds about 360,000 clones; around 12% are singletons and the top ten take around 0.015%. J is TRBJ1-2 and V is TRBV28, with 9 bases fitting TRBD1. This receptor was identified in a man younger than 35 in good health. The sequencing input was naive CD4+ T cells from blood. The CDR3 coding sequence is TGTGCCAGCAGTTTGACCCCGGGGGGGACAGGGTCCAACTATGGCTACACCTTC. This translates into CASSLTPGGTGSNYGYTF.